These 15 T cell receptor beta chains came from one sample sequenced in a study of T-cell reconstitution after alpha-beta-depleted transplantation in children. Preparation of the TCRbeta library used unique molecular identifiers. TCRdb reprocessed the PCR reads via MiXCR and lists one record per CDR3 protein. The sample lists 380,000 or so distinct CDR3 sequences, roughly 15% occurring once. This specimen consisted of PBMCs, obtained from the stem cell graft. The receptors were sampled from a human donor who donated a stem cell graft to a child with Fanconi anemia.

This chain joins TRBV10-3 and TRBJ1-1; D possibly corresponds to TRBD1 (5 bases). V was cut by 8 bases and J by 0 bases, with 13 bases left in between. CDR1 ENHRY and CDR2 SYGVKD come from the germline V gene. The length of the CDR3 is 14 residues. The CDR3 region has the DNA TGTGCCATCTACCCCGGGACGTTGAACACTGAAGCTTTCTTT. Its protein product is CAIYPGTLNTEAFF.

This clonotype was counted only a few times. The chain has TRBV7-8 and TRBJ1-4; D perhaps matches TRBD1 (6 bases). The CDR3 sequence is 15 residues long. The germline V gene has CDR1 SGHVS and CDR2 FQNEAQ. V was trimmed by 5 bases and J by 7 bases, leaving 17 bases between them. As DNA, the CDR3 is TGTGCCAGCAGCGAGGTTACAGGGTCGGGTGAAAAACTGTTTTTT. Its protein is CASSEVTGSGEKLFF.

This clonotype was found many times. This rearrangement joins TRBV20-1 to TRBJ2-3; D may be TRBD2 (5 bases). The CDR3 has 11 amino acids. Per germline, CDR1 DFQATT and CDR2 SNEGSKA (reference sequence). V lost 5 bases to trimming and J lost 5 bases, with 8 bases between them. The CDR3 protein is CSAGSGDTQYF. CDR3 bases: TGCAGTGCTGGGAGCGGAGATACGCAGTATTTT.

Only a few counts were recorded for this clonotype. V usage is TRBV4-2 and J usage is TRBJ1-2; D is ambiguous. Trimming took 1 base from V and 0 from J, leaving 9 bases between them. The CDR3 totals 15 residues. Germline assignment: CDR1 LGHNA and CDR2 YNFKEQ. The CDR3 here is CASSQGLISNYGYTF. The CDR3 DNA reads TGTGCCAGCAGCCAAGGATTAATCTCTAACTATGGCTACACCTTC.

The J gene is TRBJ2-4, the V gene TRBV20-1; maybe TRBD1 (6 bases). Germline lookup yields CDR1 DFQATT and CDR2 SNEGSKA (reference sequence). This CDR3 spans 13 amino acids. V was cut by 6 bases and J by 8 bases, with 17 bases left in between. Here the CDR3 DNA reads TGCAGTGCCCAAACCCAGGGGACGGACATTCAGTACTTC. Translating it yields CSAQTQGTDIQYF.

At least ten counts were recorded for this clonotype. The CDR3 DNA sequence: TGTGCCAGCAGTTTGGTAGGGAAGAACACTGAAGCTTTCTTT. Amino acid sequence: CASSLVGKNTEAFF. The J gene is TRBJ1-1, the V gene TRBV28; D not certain. The CDR3 consists of 14 residues. Trimming took 3 bases from V and 1 from J, leaving 9 bases between them. CDR1 and CDR2 from the germline V gene are MDHEN and SYDVKM.

About this clonotype itself: The junction departs from the called germline gene at one end, perhaps through a read error. V gene TRBV10-2 combines with J gene TRBJ1-2, with D unresolved. The CDR3 totals 14 residues. The germline V gene has CDR1 WSHSY and CDR2 SAAADI. The CDR3 sequence is CASGESVGFYGYTF. CDR3 nucleotide sequence: TGCGCCAGCGGTGAGTCCGTGGGGTTTTATGGCTACACCTTC.

At least ten counts were recorded for this clonotype. The chain uses TRBV4-2 and TRBJ2-7; 9 nucleotides match TRBD1. After removal of 4 bases from V and 2 bases from J, the junction contained 3 bases not matched to a gene. CDR1 LGHNA and CDR2 YNFKEQ come from the germline V gene. The CDR3 totals 14 residues. The CDR3 reads CASSRDRGTYEQYV. In nucleotides, the CDR3 is TGTGCCAGCAGCCGTGACAGGGGGACCTACGAGCAGTACGTC.

The rearrangement uses TRBV12-3 or TRBV12-4 and TRBJ2-1; TRBD1 agrees at 8 bases. V shed 3 bases and J 9 bases; nucleotides not matched to a gene: 4. The CDR3 contains 13 residues. Here the CDR3 DNA reads TGTGCCAGCAGTTTTCAGGGGGCGGCTGAGCAGTTCTTC. This sequence encodes CASSFQGAAEQFF.

This clonotype was detected a few times. The genes are TRBV4-3 and TRBJ1-2; D perhaps matches TRBD1 (5 bases). The CDR3 consists of 15 residues. Trimming cost V 0 bases and J 2 bases, with 10 bases left between them. Germline loops: CDR1 LGHNA, CDR2 YSLEER. CDR3 loop: CASSQEQVTNYGYTF. DNA for the CDR3: TGCGCCAGCAGCCAAGAACAGGTGACGAACTATGGCTACACCTTC.

This clonotype was picked up many times. The rearrangement joins TRBV2 to TRBJ2-7, with D unresolved. Trimming pared 2 bases from V and 9 bases from J, leaving 17 bases between. This CDR3 is built from 14 residues. The germline V gene encodes CDR1 SNHLY and CDR2 FYNNEI. CDR3 sequence reads: CASSENGPLGSQYF. CDR3 coding DNA: TGTGCCAGCAGTGAAAATGGCCCTTTAGGTTCGCAGTACTTC.

This clonotype showed up just a few times. The J gene is TRBJ1-6, the V gene TRBV11-2; unclear D gene. CDR1 is SGHAT, CDR2 FQNNGV, per germline. The CDR3 totals 15 residues. Trimming removed 4 bases at V and 1 base at J, with 8 bases between. CDR3 loop: CASSSTQSYNSPLHF. The DNA of the CDR3 is TGTGCCAGCAGCTCTACCCAATCCTATAATTCACCCCTCCACTTT.

A few counts support this clonotype. DNA for the CDR3: TGTGCCAGCAGCAATACCCCGGGACTCTGGGATGAGCAGTTCTTC. Its protein product is CASSNTPGLWDEQFF. J is TRBJ2-1 and V is TRBV7-2; tentative D call: TRBD2 (6 bases). V dropped 5 bases and J dropped 8 bases, with 19 bases sitting between them. Germline CDR1 reads SGHTA; CDR2 reads FQGNSA. This CDR3 is 15 amino acids long.

The chain links TRBV3-1 to TRBJ2-3; the D is unclear. Between the trimmed V and J ends, which lost 11 bases and 3 bases, there was a span of 21 bases. The CDR3 totals 15 residues. Germline V gene lookup returns CDR1 LGHDT and CDR2 YNNKEL (reference sequence). The CDR3 protein is CASSKIVGRTDTQYF. The CDR3, as DNA: TGTGCCTCCAGCAAGATAGTAGGGCGGACAGATACGCAGTATTTT.

The chain links TRBV7-9 to TRBJ1-4; the match to TRBD1 covers 7 bases. The trim removed 6 bases at V and 6 bases at J, leaving 13 bases unmatched. Germline assignment: CDR1 SEHNR and CDR2 FQNEAQ (reference sequence). CDR3 length: 16 amino acids. This chain's CDR3 is CASSFRQGLYDEKLFF. DNA of the CDR3: TGTGCCAGCAGTTTTAGACAGGGACTCTATGATGAAAAACTGTTTTTT.